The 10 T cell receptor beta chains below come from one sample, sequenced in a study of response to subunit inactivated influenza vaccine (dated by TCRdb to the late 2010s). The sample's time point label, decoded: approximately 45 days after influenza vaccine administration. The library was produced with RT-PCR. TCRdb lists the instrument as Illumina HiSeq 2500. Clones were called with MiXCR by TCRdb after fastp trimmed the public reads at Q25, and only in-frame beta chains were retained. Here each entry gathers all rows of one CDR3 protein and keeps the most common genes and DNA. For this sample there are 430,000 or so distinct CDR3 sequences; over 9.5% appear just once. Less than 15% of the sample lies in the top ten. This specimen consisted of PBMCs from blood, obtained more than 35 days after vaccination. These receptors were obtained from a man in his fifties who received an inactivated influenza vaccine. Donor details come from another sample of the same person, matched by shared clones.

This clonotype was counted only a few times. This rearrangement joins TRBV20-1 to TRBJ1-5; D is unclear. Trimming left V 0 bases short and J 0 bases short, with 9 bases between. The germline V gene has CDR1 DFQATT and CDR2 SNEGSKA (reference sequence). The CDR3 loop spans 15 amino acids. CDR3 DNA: TGCAGTGCTAGAGAGGCGGGGAATAGCAATCAGCCCCAGCATTTT. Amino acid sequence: CSAREAGNSNQPQHF.

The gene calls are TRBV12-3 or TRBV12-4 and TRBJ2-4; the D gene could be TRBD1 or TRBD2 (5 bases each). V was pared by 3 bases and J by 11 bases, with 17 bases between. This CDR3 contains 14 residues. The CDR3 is CASSFTLGVGVQYF. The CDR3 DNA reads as TGTGCCAGCAGTTTCACCTTGGGGGTGGGCGTTCAGTACTTC.

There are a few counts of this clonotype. The CDR3 loop is CASSQDQRGPLAYEQYF. The CDR3 DNA is TGTGCCAGCAGCCAAGACCAGCGGGGGCCCTTGGCCTACGAGCAGTACTTC. V gene TRBV4-2 combines with J gene TRBJ2-7; 8 nucleotides agree with TRBD2. Germline-derived CDR1 and CDR2 are LGHNA and YNFKEQ. The CDR3 consists of 17 residues. V was pared by 0 bases and J by 2 bases, with 9 bases of the junction left unmatched.

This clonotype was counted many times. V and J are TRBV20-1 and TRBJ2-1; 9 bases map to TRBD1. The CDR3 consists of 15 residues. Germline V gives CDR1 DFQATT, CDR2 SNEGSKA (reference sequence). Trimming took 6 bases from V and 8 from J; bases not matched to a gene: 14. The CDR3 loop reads CSAPPPTGQGHEQFF. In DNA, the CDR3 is TGCAGTGCCCCGCCCCCCACGGGACAGGGACATGAGCAGTTCTTC.

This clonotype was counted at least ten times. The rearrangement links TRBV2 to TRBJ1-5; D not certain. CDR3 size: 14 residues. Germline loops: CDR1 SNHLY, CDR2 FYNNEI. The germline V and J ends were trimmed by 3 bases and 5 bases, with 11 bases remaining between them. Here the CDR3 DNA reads TGTGCCAGCAGTGACCCCGGGTGGCATCAGCCCCAGCATTTT. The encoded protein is CASSDPGWHQPQHF.

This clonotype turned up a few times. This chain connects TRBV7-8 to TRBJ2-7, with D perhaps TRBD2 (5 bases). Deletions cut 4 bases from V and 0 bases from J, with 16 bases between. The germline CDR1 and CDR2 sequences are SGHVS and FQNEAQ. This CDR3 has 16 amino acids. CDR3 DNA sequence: TGTGCCAGCAGCTCGCGGGCTGGTACGAGCTCCTACGAGCAGTACTTC. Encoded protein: CASSSRAGTSSYEQYF.

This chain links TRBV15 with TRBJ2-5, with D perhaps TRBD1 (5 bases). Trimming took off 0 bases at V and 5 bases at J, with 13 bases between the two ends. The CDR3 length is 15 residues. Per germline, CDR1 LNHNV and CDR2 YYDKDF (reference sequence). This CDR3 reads CATSRDVRAVETQYF. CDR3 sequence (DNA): TGTGCCACCAGCAGAGATGTCAGGGCCGTGGAGACCCAGTACTTC.

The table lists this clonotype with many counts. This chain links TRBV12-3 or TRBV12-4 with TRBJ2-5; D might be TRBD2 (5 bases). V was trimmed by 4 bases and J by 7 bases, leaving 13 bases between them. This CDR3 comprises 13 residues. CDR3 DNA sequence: TGTGCCAGCAGTTCCACCGGGGTTGGGACCCAGTACTTC. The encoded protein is CASSSTGVGTQYF.

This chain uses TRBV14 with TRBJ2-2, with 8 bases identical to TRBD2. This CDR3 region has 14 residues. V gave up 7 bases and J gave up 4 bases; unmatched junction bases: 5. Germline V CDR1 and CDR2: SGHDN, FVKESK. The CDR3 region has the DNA TGTGCCAGCACCTTAAGCGGGAGCACCGGGGAGCTGTTTTTT. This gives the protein CASTLSGSTGELFF.

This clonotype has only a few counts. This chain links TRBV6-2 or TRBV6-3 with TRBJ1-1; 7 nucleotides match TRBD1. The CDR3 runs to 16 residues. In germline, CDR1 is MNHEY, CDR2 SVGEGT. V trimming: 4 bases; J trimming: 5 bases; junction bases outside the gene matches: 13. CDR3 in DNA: TGTGCCAGCAGTTGGGGCAGGGGCCAGGGGGGAACTGAAGCTTTCTTT. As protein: CASSWGRGQGGTEAFF.